The rows below give T cell receptor beta chains drawn from one sample of a study of T-cell memory formation after mild COVID-19. TCRdb reprocessed the 5' RACE reads with MiXCR, giving one entry per CDR3 protein. The sample consists of fewer than 600,000 distinct CDR3 sequences, roughly 20% of them appearing once. Specimen: PBMCs or a T cell subset sorted from them (not recorded which). The receptors come from an adult woman who had mild COVID-19 (a few samples of this study predate the infection). Cell type and time point are not known. CDR3s include the opening cysteine and the closing phenylalanine or tryptophan. A D gene is named only where the DNA matches it firmly. Some rows mark clone size as missing; the rest say once, few, many or name a class of expanded clone.

J	size	V	D	DNA	CDR3
TRBJ2-1	many	TRBV2	TRBD2	TGTGCCATCCGTGTAGAGCGGGGGGTGAACTACAATGAGCAGTTCTTC	CAIRVERGVNYNEQFF
TRBJ2-1	few	TRBV7-2	.	TGTGCCAGCAGTTCTCGGGACAATCCCTACAATGAGCAGTTCTTC	CASSSRDNPYNEQFF
TRBJ1-1	.	TRBV7-9	.	TGTGCCAGCAGCTTAGCGGGGCGGGGCCGGCTAAACACTGAAGCTTTCTTT	CASSLAGRGRLNTEAFF
TRBJ2-7	.	TRBV5-1	TRBD2	TGCGCCAGCAGCTATGGTGGTGCTAGCGGGAGATACGAGCAGTACTTC	CASSYGGASGRYEQYF
TRBJ2-2	.	TRBV15	.	TGTGCCACCAGCAGAACCAGGGCTAAGGTCGGGGAGCTGTTTTTT	CATSRTRAKVGELFF
TRBJ1-1	.	TRBV6-5	.	TGTGCCAGCAGTTACGGACTGGGCGAGCATAACACTGAAGCTTTCTTT	CASSYGLGEHNTEAFF
TRBJ2-1	few	TRBV5-1	.	TGCGCCAGCAGTGCACTACTATATTACAATGAGCAGTTCTTC	CASSALLYYNEQFF
TRBJ2-3	.	TRBV6-5	.	TGTGCCAGCAGTTACTGGGGGGAGAACACAGATACGCAGTATTTT	CASSYWGENTDTQYF
TRBJ2-1	.	TRBV6-4	TRBD1	TGTGCCAGCAGTGATCTTTCAGGACAGGGATACAATGAGCAGTTCTTC	CASSDLSGQGYNEQFF
TRBJ2-4	few	TRBV5-1	TRBD1	TGCGCCAGCAGCTTGAGTCAAGGGGGCGGCAAAAACATTCAGTACTTC	CASSLSQGGGKNIQYF
TRBJ2-5	many	TRBV6-5	TRBD2	TGTGCCAGCAGCTACCGTGGTAGCGGGAGGAGACAAGAGACCCAGTACTTC	CASSYRGSGRRQETQYF
TRBJ1-2	.	TRBV30	.	TGTGCCGCGTGGGCCAGAGTTACGAACTATGGCTACACCTTC	CAAWARVTNYGYTF
TRBJ2-7	few	TRBV5-6	TRBD2	TGTGCCAGCAGCTTTTCCTATATCACAGAGCGGGATTCCTACGAGCAGTACTTC	CASSFSYITERDSYEQYF